Below, 5 T cell receptor beta chains from the same sample are listed, as sequenced in a study of lymphopenia after photon versus proton radiotherapy. The data were produced by immunoSEQ multiplex PCR, yet TCRdb's version contains in-frame clones alone and is incomplete. The sample gives some 25,000 clones, more than 75% of which show up once; 0.75% to 0.9% is in the top ten. The sequencing used peripheral blood, collected from a patient treated with photon-based radiotherapy. All receptors derive from a woman in her 50s with cholangiocarcinoma.

This rearrangement joins TRBV7-6 to TRBJ2-2, with a tentative D call TRBD2 (6 bases). V was pared by 2 bases and J by 6 bases, with 16 bases between. Germline loops: CDR1 SGHVS, CDR2 FNYEAQ. The CDR3 runs 16 residues. The CDR3 region has the DNA TGTGCCAGCAGCTTACAGGGAGGTAGCGGCTCCGGGGAGCTGTTTTTT. It is translated as CASSLQGGSGSGELFF.

This clone has only one observation. This chain connects TRBV6-4 to TRBJ2-1; D is unclear. V shed 0 bases and J shed 10 bases, with 10 bases lying between them. This CDR3 contains 13 residues. Germline V CDR1 and CDR2: MRHNA, SNTAGT. The CDR3 here is CASSDSNVGEQFF. The CDR3 DNA reads TGTGCCAGCAGTGACTCGAACGTTGGAGAGCAGTTCTTC.

This clone appeared a few times. J is TRBJ2-2 and V is TRBV10-3; D gene uncertain. V was pared by 6 bases and J by 8 bases, with 10 bases between. The CDR3 spans 12 residues. The germline V gene encodes CDR1 ENHRY and CDR2 SYGVKD. CDR3: CAISSVRGELFF. In DNA, the CDR3 is TGTGCCATCAGCTCGGTTAGGGGGGAGCTGTTTTTT.

This clone was seen a handful of times. The chain couples TRBV27 to TRBJ1-1; D not certain. V lost 8 bases and J lost 1, with 11 bases in between. The CDR3 sequence is 13 residues long. The germline CDR1 and CDR2 sequences are MNHEY and SMNVEV (reference sequence). CDR3 amino acids: CASFRGRNTEAFF. The DNA of the CDR3 is TGTGCCAGCTTCCGAGGTCGGAACACTGAAGCTTTCTTT.

This chain joins TRBV4-1 and TRBJ1-2; weak D call: TRBD1 (5 bases). This CDR3 contains 15 residues. Germline CDR1 is MGHRA and CDR2 is YSYEKL. Trimming took 3 bases from V and 9 from J, leaving 20 bases between them. The CDR3 spells CASSHPAGDPRSYTF. For the CDR3, the DNA is TGCGCCAGCAGCCATCCTGCCGGGGACCCAAGAAGCTACACCTTC.